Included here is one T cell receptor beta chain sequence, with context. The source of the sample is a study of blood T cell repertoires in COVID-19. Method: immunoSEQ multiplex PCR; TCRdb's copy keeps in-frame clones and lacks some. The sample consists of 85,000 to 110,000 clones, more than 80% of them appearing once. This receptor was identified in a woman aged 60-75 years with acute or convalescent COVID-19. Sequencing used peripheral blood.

This CDR3 reads CASSFTSGSYEQFF. CDR3 nucleotides: TGTGCCAGCAGCTTTACTAGCGGGAGCTATGAGCAGTTCTTC. This sequence joins TRBV11-3 and TRBJ2-1; TRBD2 matches 11 bases. The length of the CDR3 is 14 residues. Trimming took 3 bases from V and 8 from J; bases not matched to a gene: 3. The germline gives CDR1 SGHNT, CDR2 YENEEA.